This T cell receptor (beta chain) was captured by sequencing in a study of preoperative IRX-2 immunotherapy in early breast cancer. The treatment here: preoperative locoregional IRX-2 cytokine immunotherapy. Trimming stripped 0 bases from V and 3 bases from J, with 13 bases between. This CDR3 comprises 16 residues. Per the germline V gene, CDR1 is SGHRS and CDR2 is YFSETQ. Measured with immunoSEQ multiplex PCR; TCRdb has only the in-frame clones, and not every one. Altogether around 34,000 clones are present, 90% to 95% being singletons, with the ten largest covering 6.4%. The sample was acquired from a patient treated with IRX-2 immunotherapy. This chain links TRBV5-1 with TRBJ1-5; possibly TRBD1 for D (6 bases). The clonotype was recovered from a human donor with breast cancer. The CDR3 nucleotides are TGCGCCAGCAGCTTGGGCCCCCAGGGGTTCAATCAGCCCCAGCATTTT. Protein product: CASSLGPQGFNQPQHF.